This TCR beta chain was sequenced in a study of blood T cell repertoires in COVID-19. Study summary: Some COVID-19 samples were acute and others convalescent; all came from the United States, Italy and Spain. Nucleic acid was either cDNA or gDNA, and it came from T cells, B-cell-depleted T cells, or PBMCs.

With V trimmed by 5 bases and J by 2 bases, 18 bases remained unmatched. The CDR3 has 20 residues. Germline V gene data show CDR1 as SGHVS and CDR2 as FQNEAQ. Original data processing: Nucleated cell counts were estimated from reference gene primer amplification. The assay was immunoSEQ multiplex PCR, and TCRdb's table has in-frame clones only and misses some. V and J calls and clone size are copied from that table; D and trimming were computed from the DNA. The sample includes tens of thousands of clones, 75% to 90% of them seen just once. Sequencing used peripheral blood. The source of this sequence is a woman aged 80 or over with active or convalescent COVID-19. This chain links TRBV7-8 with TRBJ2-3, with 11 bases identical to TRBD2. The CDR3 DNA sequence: TGTGCCAGCAGCCGTCTAGCGGGGGGCCCAAAACCTTTATTCACAGATACGCAGTATTTT. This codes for CASSRLAGGPKPLFTDTQYF.